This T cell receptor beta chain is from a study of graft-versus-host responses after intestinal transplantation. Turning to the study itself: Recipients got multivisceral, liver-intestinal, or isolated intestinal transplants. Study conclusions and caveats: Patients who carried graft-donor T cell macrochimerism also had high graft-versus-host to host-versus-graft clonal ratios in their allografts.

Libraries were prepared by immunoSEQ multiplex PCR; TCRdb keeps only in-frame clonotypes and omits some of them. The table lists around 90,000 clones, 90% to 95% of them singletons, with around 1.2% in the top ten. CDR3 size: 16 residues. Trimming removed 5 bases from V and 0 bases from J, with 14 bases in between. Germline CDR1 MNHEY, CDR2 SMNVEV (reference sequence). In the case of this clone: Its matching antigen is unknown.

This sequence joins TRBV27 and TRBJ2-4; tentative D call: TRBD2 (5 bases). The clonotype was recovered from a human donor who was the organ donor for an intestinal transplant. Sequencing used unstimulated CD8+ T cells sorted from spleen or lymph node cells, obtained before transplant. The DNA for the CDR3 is TGTGCCAGCAGTCTAACGGGGTCCCTAGCCAAAAACATTCAGTACTTC. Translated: CASSLTGSLAKNIQYF.